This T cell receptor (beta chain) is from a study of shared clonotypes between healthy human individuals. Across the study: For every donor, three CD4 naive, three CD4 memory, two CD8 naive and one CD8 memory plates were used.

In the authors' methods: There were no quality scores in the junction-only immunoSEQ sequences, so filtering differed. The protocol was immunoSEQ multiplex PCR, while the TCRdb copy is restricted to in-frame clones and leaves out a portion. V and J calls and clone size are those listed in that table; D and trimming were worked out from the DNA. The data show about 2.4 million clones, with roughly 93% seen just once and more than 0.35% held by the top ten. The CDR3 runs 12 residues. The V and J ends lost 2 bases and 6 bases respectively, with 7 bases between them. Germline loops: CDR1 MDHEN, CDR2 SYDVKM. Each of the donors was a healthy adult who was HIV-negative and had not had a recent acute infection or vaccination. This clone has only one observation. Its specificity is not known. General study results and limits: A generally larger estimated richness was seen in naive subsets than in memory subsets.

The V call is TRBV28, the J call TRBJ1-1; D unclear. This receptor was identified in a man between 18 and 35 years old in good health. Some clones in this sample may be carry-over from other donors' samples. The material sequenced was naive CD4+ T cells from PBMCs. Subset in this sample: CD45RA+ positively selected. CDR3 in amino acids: CASSLERAEAFF. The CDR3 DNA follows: TGTGCCAGCAGTTTAGAGCGCGCTGAAGCTTTCTTT.